Listed below are T cell receptor beta chains from one sample, sequenced in a study of shared clonotypes between healthy human individuals. Method: immunoSEQ multiplex PCR; TCRdb's copy keeps in-frame clones and lacks some. The repertoire holds just over 2,000,000 clones, 95% seen once, with under 0.15% in the top ten. Sequencing was performed on naive CD4+ T cells sorted from blood. Receptors originate from a man aged 18 to 35 in good health. Each CDR3 is given with its conserved first and last residue. The D gene is left open where the match is weak. Where a row states a size, it is once, few, many or the class of an expanded clone; other rows omit it.

j_call,v_call,clone_size,d_call,cdr3_nt,cdr3_aa
TRBJ2-5,TRBV7-8,-,-,TGTGCCAGCAGCTTAGATCAGGTTGGGACCCAGTACTTC,CASSLDQVGTQYF
TRBJ2-4,TRBV5-4,-,-,TGTGCCAGCAGCCAGGGGGGGGTCCCGAGTGTGAACATTCAGTACTTC,CASSQGGVPSVNIQYF
TRBJ1-3,TRBV7-9,-,TRBD1,TGTGCCAGCAGCCCCGGACAGGGGCCCTCTGGAAACACCATATATTTT,CASSPGQGPSGNTIYF
TRBJ1-6,TRBV30,-,-,TGTGCCTGGAGTGTCTGGGACCTATCGCCCCTCCACTTT,CAWSVWDLSPLHF
TRBJ1-4,TRBV27,-,-,TGTGCCAGCAGTTCCTCCCCGAGGGAAAAACTGTTTTTT,CASSSSPREKLFF
TRBJ1-1,TRBV10-3,few,-,TGTGCCATCAGCTCACACTCAGAAGCTTTCTTT,CAISSHSEAFF
TRBJ1-1,TRBV25-1,-,-,TGTGCCAGCAGTGAACTCGGTTATGTGAACACTGAAGCTTTCTTT,CASSELGYVNTEAFF
TRBJ2-7,TRBV27,-,-,TGTGCCAGCAGCCAAAACAGGGATTACGAGCAGTACTTC,CASSQNRDYEQYF
TRBJ1-5,TRBV28,-,-,TGTGCCAGCAGTCTGGGCATTTCCCAGCATTTT,CASSLGISQHF
TRBJ2-2,TRBV6-4,-,-,TGTGCCAGCAACGACGGAATCACCGGGGAGCTGTTTTTT,CASNDGITGELFF
TRBJ2-1,TRBV6-1,-,-,TGTGCCAGCTTGGTAAGGGGGGTCGCAATCGGTGAGCAGTTCTTC,CASLVRGVAIGEQFF
TRBJ2-2,TRBV6-5,-,-,TGTGCCAGCAGTTACCGAATCGCGAACACCGGGGAGCTGTTTTTT,CASSYRIANTGELFF
TRBJ1-4,TRBV6-5,-,-,TGTGCCAGCAGCCTCCTTGCAACTAATGAAAAACTGTTTTTT,CASSLLATNEKLFF
TRBJ2-7,TRBV5-1,once,-,TGCGCCAGCAGTCCCCGAGGGGCCTCGTCTAGTTACGAGCAGTACTTC,CASSPRGASSSYEQYF
TRBJ1-2,TRBV28,-,-,TGTGCCAGCAGTTTTTCCCGGAATGGCTACACCTTC,CASSFSRNGYTF
TRBJ1-1,TRBV7-9,-,-,TGTGCCAGCAGCTCAACCTTACCGGGGACTGAAGCTTTCTTT,CASSSTLPGTEAFF
TRBJ1-2,TRBV7-9,-,-,TGTGCCAGCAGCTTAACAGACTTCTATGGCTACACCTTC,CASSLTDFYGYTF
TRBJ2-3,TRBV2,-,-,TGTGCCAGCAGTGAGCGACAGCACACAGATACGCAGTATTTT,CASSERQHTDTQYF
TRBJ2-1,TRBV6-6,-,-,TGTGCCAGCAGTCAGGACGGTTACAATGAGCAGTTCTTC,CASSQDGYNEQFF
TRBJ1-1,TRBV10-3,-,TRBD1,TGTGCCATCAGGGACAGGGGGACGGACACTGAAGCTTTCTTT,CAIRDRGTDTEAFF
TRBJ2-7,TRBV5-1,-,-,TGCGCCAGCTACCCCGGACCCCCACGGGGCGAGCAGTACTTC,CASYPGPPRGEQYF
TRBJ2-7,TRBV4-1,-,-,TGCGCCAGCAGCCGGGGACTCGTAGACGAGCAGTACTTC,CASSRGLVDEQYF
TRBJ2-5,TRBV30,-,TRBD2,TGTGCCTGGAGCCCGGGACTAGCGGGGGGCGAGACCCAGTACTTC,CAWSPGLAGGETQYF
TRBJ2-5,TRBV6-1,-,-,TGTGCCAGCAGTGGGTCTTGGCCAGGACGGGAGACCCAGTACTTC,CASSGSWPGRETQYF
TRBJ1-1,TRBV18,-,-,TGTGCCAGCTCACCATTCAAGATGAACACTGAAGCTTTCTTT,CASSPFKMNTEAFF
TRBJ1-6,TRBV9,once,TRBD1,TGTGCCAGCAGCGAAATTGGGACAGGGACTTCCTATAATTCACCCCTCCACTTT,CASSEIGTGTSYNSPLHF
TRBJ2-7,TRBV2,-,TRBD1,TGTGCCAGCAGGCCAAACTTAAGGTCCGGGACAGGGAGGGGCGAGCAGTACTTC,CASRPNLRSGTGRGEQYF
TRBJ2-5,TRBV2,-,TRBD1,TGTGCCAGCAGGAAACAGGGGCCACCTCAAGAGACCCAGTACTTC,CASRKQGPPQETQYF
TRBJ2-7,TRBV5-1,-,-,TGCGCCAGCAGCTTGAGAGTGGGCGGGGCCTCTGAGCAGTACTTC,CASSLRVGGASEQYF
TRBJ2-1,TRBV30,-,-,TGTGCCTGGAGTGCGGGTTTTGGTGTCCCGTTCTTC,CAWSAGFGVPFF
TRBJ2-1,TRBV5-4,-,-,TGTGCCAGCAGCTTCCCGGACGGACTCAATGAGCAGTTCTTC,CASSFPDGLNEQFF
TRBJ2-7,TRBV11-2,-,TRBD1,TGTGCCAGCAGCTTAGTAACCGGGACAGGGGACCACCACGAGCAGTACTTC,CASSLVTGTGDHHEQYF
TRBJ2-3,TRBV5-6,-,TRBD1,TGTGCCAGCAGCTCGGGGGACAGGGGAAAGTCAGATACGCAGTATTTT,CASSSGDRGKSDTQYF
TRBJ2-7,TRBV12-5,-,-,TGTGCTAGTCAAGTCATGTACGAGCAGTACTTC,CASQVMYEQYF
TRBJ1-4,TRBV6-1,-,-,TGTGCCAGCAGTGAACGGGACTTTCCTAATGAAAAACTGTTTTTT,CASSERDFPNEKLFF
TRBJ1-3,TRBV9,-,-,TGTGCCAGCAGCGTACAAGGGGGCTCTGGAAACACCATATATTTT,CASSVQGGSGNTIYF
TRBJ2-7,TRBV5-1,-,TRBD1,TGCGCCAGCAGCTTTCCCGGGACAGGGGAAAGCGAGCAGTACTTC,CASSFPGTGESEQYF
TRBJ2-5,TRBV28,-,TRBD2,TGTGCCAGCAGTTTATCCCAAAGAATAGCGGGGATCCAAGAGACCCAGTACTTC,CASSLSQRIAGIQETQYF
TRBJ1-2,TRBV25-1,-,TRBD1,TGTGCCAGCAGTGCCACAGGGGAAGGCTACACCTTC,CASSATGEGYTF
TRBJ2-3,TRBV9,-,-,TGTGCCAGCAGCCCCCAGGCCACAGATACGCAGTATTTT,CASSPQATDTQYF
TRBJ1-2,TRBV4-1,-,-,TGCGCCAGCAGCCAAGCGGCAACCCTCTATGGCTACACCTTC,CASSQAATLYGYTF
TRBJ1-5,TRBV11-2,-,-,TGTGCCAGCAGCTCAGGACAGAGTCGGAATCAGCCCCAGCATTTT,CASSSGQSRNQPQHF
TRBJ1-2,TRBV5-1,-,TRBD1,TGCGCCAGCAGCTTTGACAGGGGGAGCTATGGCTACACCTTC,CASSFDRGSYGYTF
TRBJ1-6,TRBV5-8,-,TRBD1,TGTGCCAGCAGCTTGGGATGGGACAGGGGCATTTTACCCCTCCACTTT,CASSLGWDRGILPLHF